Following are 14 T cell receptor beta chains from one sample sequenced in a study of blood T cell repertoires in COVID-19. Sequencing used immunoSEQ multiplex PCR; TCRdb keeps in-frame clones, though not all of them. The sample contains 120,000 to 150,000 clones, 80% to 85% of which appear only once. Material for sequencing was peripheral blood. Every receptor here comes from a woman aged 80 or over with acute or convalescent COVID-19.

This clone was observed a few times. The chain's CDR3 is CASSHSGGSYEQYF. CDR3 DNA: TGTGCCAGCAGCCACTCAGGGGGCTCCTACGAGCAGTACTTC. The chain has TRBV4-2 and TRBJ2-7; 7 nucleotides agree with TRBD1. CDR3 length: 14 amino acids. With V trimmed by 3 bases and J by 0 bases, 2 bases remained unmatched. Germline lookup yields CDR1 LGHNA and CDR2 YNFKEQ.

The chain joins TRBV28 to TRBJ1-3; a possible D gene is TRBD1 (5 bases). The CDR3 runs 15 residues. Trimming removed 6 bases at V and 2 bases at J, with 14 bases between. Germline assignment: CDR1 MDHEN and CDR2 SYDVKM. CDR3 residues: CASSGGEDTGNTIYF. The CDR3 nucleotides read TGTGCCAGCAGCGGAGGGGAGGATACTGGAAACACCATATATTTT.

The V call is TRBV19, the J call TRBJ2-1, with 8 bases fitting TRBD2. The CDR3 has 20 residues. Looked up from germline, CDR1 is LNHDA and CDR2 is SQIVND (reference sequence). After removal of 3 bases from V and 3 bases from J, the junction contained 19 bases not matched to a gene. The CDR3 region is CASSMVKPLAGTSFYNEQFF. The DNA for the CDR3 is TGTGCCAGTAGTATGGTTAAACCCCTCGCGGGGACTAGTTTCTACAATGAGCAGTTCTTC.

This clone occurred a few times. The rearrangement joins TRBV29-1 to TRBJ1-4; D perhaps matches TRBD1 (6 bases). V was cut by 6 bases and J by 7 bases, with 12 bases left in between. Germline values: CDR1 SQVTM, CDR2 ANQGSEA. The CDR3 totals 12 residues. CDR3 coding DNA: TGCAGCGTGGGGGCACGGGGTGAAAAACTGTTTTTT. It translates to CSVGARGEKLFF.

V and J are TRBV2 and TRBJ1-1; no reliable D call. CDR1 is SNHLY and CDR2 is FYNNEI in the germline V gene. This CDR3 has 13 residues. Trimming left V 7 bases short and J 1 base short, with 10 bases between. The CDR3 protein is CASTYTENTEAFF. The CDR3 nucleotides read TGTGCCAGCACTTATACAGAGAACACTGAAGCTTTCTTT.

This clone was seen a handful of times. In nucleotides, the CDR3 is TGTGCCAGCAGCTTAGAAGGGGCAGGGGCGAGCGAGACCCAGTACTTC. Its translation: CASSLEGAGASETQYF. The genes are TRBV13 and TRBJ2-5, with D tentatively TRBD1 (6 bases). V lost 1 base, J lost 5 bases, and 17 bases lay in between. The CDR3 is 16 amino acids. The germline V gene has CDR1 PRHDT and CDR2 FYEKMQ (reference sequence).

The chain recombines TRBV28 with TRBJ2-7, with D possibly being TRBD2 (5 bases). Germline V gene lookup returns CDR1 MDHEN and CDR2 SYDVKM. V was shortened by 5 bases and J by 4 bases, with 15 bases between the two germline ends. The CDR3 has 14 residues. The CDR3 sequence: CASSPAGIVYEQYF. The CDR3 DNA sequence: TGTGCCAGCAGTCCCGCCGGGATTGTATACGAGCAGTACTTC. Combining the CDR3 with reference TRBV28 and TRBJ2-7 gives the whole variable domain DVKVTQSSRYLVKRTGEKVFLECVQDMDHENMFWYRQDPGLGLRLIYFSYDVKMKEKGDIPEGYSVSREKKERFSLILESASTNQTSMYLCASSPAGIVYEQYFGPGTRLTVT.

The chain has TRBV19 and TRBJ1-4; 8 nucleotides align to TRBD1. The V segment lost 5 bases and the J segment 0 bases; nucleotides outside the gene matches: 2. The CDR3 has 15 amino acids. The germline gives CDR1 LNHDA, CDR2 SQIVND (reference sequence). The CDR3 nucleotides read TGTGCCAGTAGTCCGGGACAGGCAACTAATGAAAAACTGTTTTTT. It encodes CASSPGQATNEKLFF.

For this clone: A read error may produce the germline difference seen at one junction end. The chain employs TRBV4-1 and TRBJ2-5; D gene ambiguous. The germline CDR1 and CDR2 sequences are MGHRA and YSYEKL. This CDR3 region has 17 residues. The CDR3 loop is CASSQHGDSKAQETQYF. The CDR3 DNA is TGCGCCAGCAGCCAACACGGAGACTCCAAGGCCCAAGAAACCCAGTACTTC.

Comment on this clone: The germline gene is not matched at one end of the junction; a read error may be the cause. The chain carries TRBV9 and TRBJ2-1; 7 bases are a match to TRBD1. CDR3 length: 14 residues. Per germline, CDR1 SGDLS and CDR2 YYNGEE. CDR3 sequence (DNA): TGTGTCAGCAGCATACAGGGGTCCTACAATGAGCAGTTCTTC. This gives the protein CVSSIQGSYNEQFF.

CDR3 loop: CASSLDGRLNNEQFF. The CDR3 nucleotides read TGTGCCAGCAGCTTGGACGGGAGGCTTAACAATGAGCAGTTCTTC. V and J are TRBV5-4 and TRBJ2-1; 7 bases are a match to TRBD2. This CDR3 has 15 residues. The J segment lost 5 bases and the V segment lost 0 bases, leaving 5 bases of the junction unmatched. The germline V gene has CDR1 SGHNT and CDR2 YYREEE (reference sequence).

This rearrangement joins TRBV6-4 to TRBJ1-1; tentative D call: TRBD1 (6 bases). The germline CDR1 and CDR2 sequences are MRHNA and SNTAGT. There are 15 residues in the CDR3. Trimming pared 0 bases from V and 4 bases from J, leaving 12 bases between. The CDR3 coding sequence is TGTGCCAGCAGTGACTCGTCAGGGGTCGGCACTGAAGCTTTCTTT. Its protein product is CASSDSSGVGTEAFF.

The genes are TRBV19 and TRBJ1-6; D remains unclear. The V end lost 2 bases, the J end lost 9 bases, and 8 bases lay between the germline ends. The V gene's germline CDR1 is LNHDA and CDR2 SQIVND (reference sequence). This CDR3 is built from 13 residues. CDR3 loop: CASSIFIGSPLHF. The CDR3 DNA reads as TGTGCCAGTAGTATATTCATCGGTTCACCCCTCCACTTT.

This clone was counted once. The chain joins TRBV6-5 to TRBJ1-1, with no clear D. CDR1 and CDR2 (germline): MNHEY, SVGAGI. CDR3 length equals 13 residues. The germline V and J ends were trimmed by 4 bases and 0 bases, with 6 bases remaining between them. CDR3: CASSFNMNTEAFF. In DNA form, the CDR3 reads TGTGCCAGCAGTTTTAACATGAACACTGAAGCTTTCTTT.